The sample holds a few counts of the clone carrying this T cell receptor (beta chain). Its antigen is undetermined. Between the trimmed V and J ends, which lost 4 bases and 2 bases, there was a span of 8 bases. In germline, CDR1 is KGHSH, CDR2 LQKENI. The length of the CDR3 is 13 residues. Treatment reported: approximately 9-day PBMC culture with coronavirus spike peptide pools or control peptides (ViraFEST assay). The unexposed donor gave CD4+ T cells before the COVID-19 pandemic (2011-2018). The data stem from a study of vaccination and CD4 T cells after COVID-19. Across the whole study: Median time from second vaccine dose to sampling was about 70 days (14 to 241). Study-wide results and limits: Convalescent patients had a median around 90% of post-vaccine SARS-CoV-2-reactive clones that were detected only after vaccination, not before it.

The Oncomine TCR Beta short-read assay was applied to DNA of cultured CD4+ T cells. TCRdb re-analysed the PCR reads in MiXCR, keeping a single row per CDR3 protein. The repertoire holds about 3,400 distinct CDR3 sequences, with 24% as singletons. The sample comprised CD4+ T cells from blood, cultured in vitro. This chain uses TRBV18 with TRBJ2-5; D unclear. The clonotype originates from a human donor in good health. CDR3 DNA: TGTGCCAGCTCACTTTCCCAACAAGAGACCCAGTACTTC. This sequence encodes CASSLSQQETQYF.